This T cell receptor (beta chain) was captured in a study of cytomegalovirus exposure and HLA in healthy donors. Amplification used 60 Vbeta primers and 13 Jbeta primers. Only in-frame clones appear in the TCRdb table, and some are missing; sequencing was by immunoSEQ multiplex PCR. The sample has about 230,000 clones, around four fifths seen once. Germline CDR1 and CDR2: KGHSH and LQKENI. J gave up 6 bases and V 2 bases, and 5 bases lay outside the gene matches. The CDR3 has 15 residues. The gene calls are TRBV18 and TRBJ2-1; 9 bases align to TRBD1. The material sequenced was PBMCs. This sequence originates from a woman aged 55-69 years in good health and CMV-seropositive. The CDR3 reads CASSPGTGTRNEQFF. The DNA of the CDR3 is TGTGCCAGCTCACCAGGGACAGGGACCCGCAATGAGCAGTTCTTC. Together with reference TRBV18 and TRBJ2-1, the CDR3 gives the full variable domain: NAGVMQNPRHLVRRRGQEARLRCSPMKGHSHVYWYRQLPEEGLKFMVYLQKENIIDESGMPKERFSAEFPKEGPSILRIQQVVRGDSAAYFCASSPGTGTRNEQFFGPGTRLTVL.